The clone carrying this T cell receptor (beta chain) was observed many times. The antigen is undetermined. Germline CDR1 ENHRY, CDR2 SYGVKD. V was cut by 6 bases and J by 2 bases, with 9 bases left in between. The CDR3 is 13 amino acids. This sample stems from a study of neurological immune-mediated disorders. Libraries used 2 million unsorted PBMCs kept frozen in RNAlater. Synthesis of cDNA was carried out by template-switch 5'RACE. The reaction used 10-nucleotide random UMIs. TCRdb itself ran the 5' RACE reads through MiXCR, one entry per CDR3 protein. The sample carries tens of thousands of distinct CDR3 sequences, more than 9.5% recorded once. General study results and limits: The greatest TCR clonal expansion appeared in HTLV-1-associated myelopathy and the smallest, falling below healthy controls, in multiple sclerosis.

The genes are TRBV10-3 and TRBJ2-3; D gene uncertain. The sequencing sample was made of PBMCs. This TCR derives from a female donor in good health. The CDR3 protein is CAISLEATDTQYF. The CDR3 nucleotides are TGTGCCATCAGCCTCGAGGCCACAGATACGCAGTATTTT.